These 10 T cell receptor beta chains share one sample of origin, sequenced in a study of T-cell memory formation after mild COVID-19. TCRdb reprocessed the 5' RACE reads with MiXCR, giving one entry per CDR3 protein. The table includes hundreds of thousands of distinct CDR3 sequences, around 27% detected once. Input material: PBMCs or a T cell subset sorted from them (not recorded which). The receptors originated from an adult woman who had mild COVID-19 (a few samples of this study predate the infection). Cell type and time point are not known.

The J gene is TRBJ1-6, the V gene TRBV7-9, with D maybe TRBD1 (5 bases). V lost 4 bases and J lost 6, with 16 bases in between. CDR3 length: 16 amino acids. Germline CDR1 and CDR2: SEHNR and FQNEAQ (reference sequence). CDR3 sequence reads: CASSWDVSDRNSPLHF. The CDR3 DNA reads as TGTGCCAGCAGCTGGGACGTCAGCGATCGTAATTCACCCCTCCACTTT.

The rearrangement uses TRBV5-1 and TRBJ1-6; no clear D. There are 12 residues in the CDR3. Trimming cost V 2 bases and J 12 bases, with 9 bases left between them. From germline, CDR1 is SGHRS and CDR2 YFSETQ. The chain's CDR3 is CASSFELGPLHF. The CDR3 nucleotides are TGCGCCAGCAGCTTCGAACTAGGACCCCTCCACTTT.

This clonotype was counted a few times. The gene calls are TRBV4-1 and TRBJ2-7, with 10 nucleotides matching TRBD2. The V gene end was trimmed by 5 bases and the J gene end by 6 bases; junction bases not matched to a gene: 10. CDR1 and CDR2 from the germline V gene are MGHRA and YSYEKL. The length of the CDR3 is 15 residues. Here the CDR3 reads CASSAERGGLFEQYF. The CDR3 DNA reads TGCGCCAGCAGCGCAGAGCGGGGGGGCCTCTTCGAGCAGTACTTC.

The sample holds a few counts of this clonotype. This sequence joins TRBV11-2 and TRBJ2-3; unclear D gene. The CDR3 length is 10 residues. CDR1 is SGHAT, CDR2 FQNNGV, per germline. Deletions cut 5 bases from V and 8 bases from J, with 5 bases between. CDR3 sequence (DNA): TGTGCCAGCAGCCGCGGTACGCAGTATTTT. Translation: CASSRGTQYF.

The chain uses TRBV11-1 and TRBJ2-3; D is uncertain. V was trimmed by 0 bases and J by 6 bases, leaving 10 bases between them. CDR1 and CDR2 from the germline V gene are SGHAT and FQDESV (reference sequence). The CDR3 extends over 14 amino acids. The CDR3 DNA reads as TGTGCCAGCAGCTTAGCCCTGACTGCCGATACGCAGTATTTT. This translates into CASSLALTADTQYF.

This clonotype was recorded a few times. This rearrangement joins TRBV27 to TRBJ1-3; 11 bases map to TRBD1. The CDR3 covers 16 residues. After removal of 4 bases from V and 2 bases from J, the junction contained 4 bases not matched to a gene. Germline CDR1 MNHEY, CDR2 SMNVEV (reference sequence). CDR3 sequence reads: CASSSWGQGAGNTIYF. DNA for the CDR3: TGTGCCAGCAGTTCCTGGGGACAGGGGGCTGGAAACACCATATATTTT.

This chain connects TRBV6-2 or TRBV6-3 to TRBJ2-7, with a weak D call TRBD1 (6 bases). Germline V gene data show CDR1 as MNHEY and CDR2 as SVGEGT. The CDR3 totals 16 residues. V gave up 0 bases and J gave up 6 bases, with 18 bases separating them. CDR3: CASSYSPSDRFAEQYF. The CDR3 bases are TGTGCCAGCAGTTACTCCCCTTCCGACAGGTTCGCCGAGCAGTACTTC.

This clonotype was counted only a few times. The chain carries TRBV7-9 and TRBJ2-7; possible D gene TRBD2, 7 bases. This CDR3 has 15 amino acids. Germline assignment: CDR1 SEHNR and CDR2 FQNEAQ (reference sequence). The germline V and J ends were trimmed by 4 bases and 4 bases, with 17 bases remaining between them. The CDR3 region is CASSYSQGGGYEQYF. In DNA, the CDR3 is TGTGCCAGCAGCTACTCTCAGGGAGGGGGGTACGAGCAGTACTTC.

The gene calls are TRBV2 and TRBJ1-2; D unresolved. V gave up 3 bases and J gave up 1 base, with 12 bases separating them. The V gene's germline CDR1 is SNHLY and CDR2 FYNNEI. The CDR3 loop spans 15 amino acids. In DNA form, the CDR3 reads TGTGCCAGCAGTGACAATGTCTGGGTTAACTATGGCTACACCTTC. It yields the protein CASSDNVWVNYGYTF. Supplemented by reference TRBV2 and TRBJ1-2, the full variable domain reads EPEVTQTPSHQVTQMGQEVILRCVPISNHLYFYWYRQILGQKVEFLVSFYNNEISEKSEIFDDQFSVERPDGSNFTLKIRSTKLEDSAMYFCASSDNVWVNYGYTFGSGTRLTVV.

V usage is TRBV19 and J usage is TRBJ2-5, with D unclear. Germline CDR1 is LNHDA and CDR2 is SQIVND (reference sequence). V lost 6 bases and J 2 bases, leaving 19 bases between the germline ends. CDR3 length: 16 amino acids. The CDR3 nucleotides read TGTGCCAGTAGCCTGCGGCGTTCCGTCCCACAAGAGACCCAGTACTTC. This encodes CASSLRRSVPQETQYF.